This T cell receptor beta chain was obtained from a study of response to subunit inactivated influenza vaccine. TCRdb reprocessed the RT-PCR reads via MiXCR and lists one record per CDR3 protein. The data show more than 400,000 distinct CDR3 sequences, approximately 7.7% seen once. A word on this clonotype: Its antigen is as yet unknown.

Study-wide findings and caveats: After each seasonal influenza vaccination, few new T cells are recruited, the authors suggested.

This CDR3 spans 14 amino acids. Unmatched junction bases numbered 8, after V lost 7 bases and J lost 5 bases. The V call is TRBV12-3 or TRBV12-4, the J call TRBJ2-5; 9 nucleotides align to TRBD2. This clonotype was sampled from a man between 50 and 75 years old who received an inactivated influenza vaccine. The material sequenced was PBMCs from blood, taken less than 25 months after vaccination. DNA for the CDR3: TGTGCCAGCACCCCGGGACTAGCAGTGGAGACCCAGTACTTC. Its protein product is CASTPGLAVETQYF.